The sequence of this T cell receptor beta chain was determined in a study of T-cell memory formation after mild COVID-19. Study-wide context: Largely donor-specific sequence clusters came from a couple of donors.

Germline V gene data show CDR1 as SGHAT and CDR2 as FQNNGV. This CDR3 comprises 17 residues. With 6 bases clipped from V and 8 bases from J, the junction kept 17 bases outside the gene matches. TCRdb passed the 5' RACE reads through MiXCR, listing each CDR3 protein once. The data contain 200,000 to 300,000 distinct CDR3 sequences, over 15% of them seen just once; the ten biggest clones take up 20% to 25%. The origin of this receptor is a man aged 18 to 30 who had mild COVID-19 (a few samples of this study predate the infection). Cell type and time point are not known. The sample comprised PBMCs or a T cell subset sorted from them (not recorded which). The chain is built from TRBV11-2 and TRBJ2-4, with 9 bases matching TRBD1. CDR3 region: CASRTLKTGTGSHIQYF. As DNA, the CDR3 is TGTGCCAGCAGAACCCTAAAGACCGGGACAGGGAGTCACATTCAGTACTTC.